The rows below give T cell receptor beta chains drawn from one sample of a study of cytomegalovirus exposure and HLA in healthy donors. The table came from immunoSEQ multiplex PCR; TCRdb's copy has only in-frame clones and leaves some out. The table shows over 85,000 clones, with around 8% occurring only once. The sequenced material came from PBMCs. These receptors originate from a man in his fifties in good health and CMV-seronegative. The CDR3 runs from the conserved cysteine through the conserved F or W. Clone size appears in some rows only: once, few, many, or a class for an expanded clone.

J gene: TRBJ2-2; V gene: TRBV9; clone size: few; CDR3 protein: CASSVATDRGFTGELFF
J gene: TRBJ1-1; V gene: TRBV9; clone size: .; CDR3 protein: CASSGQGLDTEAFF
J gene: TRBJ2-1; V gene: TRBV30; clone size: few; CDR3 protein: CAWSVPGGYNEQFF
J gene: TRBJ2-3; V gene: TRBV7-9; clone size: .; CDR3 protein: CASSLGQGGNTQYF
J gene: TRBJ2-2; V gene: TRBV7-2; clone size: many; CDR3 protein: CASIGLPSRGELFF
J gene: TRBJ1-3; V gene: TRBV5-1; clone size: few; CDR3 protein: CASSWTGGASGNTIYF
J gene: TRBJ2-3; V gene: TRBV5-1; clone size: few; CDR3 protein: CASSWAARGISTDTQYF
J gene: TRBJ2-7; V gene: TRBV13; clone size: few; CDR3 protein: CASSSDRVGKEQYF
J gene: TRBJ1-4; V gene: TRBV2; clone size: .; CDR3 protein: CASTLTGRAEKLFF
J gene: TRBJ1-2; V gene: TRBV15; clone size: .; CDR3 protein: CATSRLTGGYGYTF
J gene: TRBJ1-5; V gene: TRBV2; clone size: few; CDR3 protein: CASSEPNQPQHF
J gene: TRBJ2-2; V gene: TRBV27; clone size: .; CDR3 protein: CASSLGGAGELFF
J gene: TRBJ2-1; V gene: TRBV10-1; clone size: few; CDR3 protein: CASFWGLAGPYNEQFF
J gene: TRBJ2-7; V gene: TRBV30; clone size: .; CDR3 protein: CAWSGGRGSGYEQYF
J gene: TRBJ2-1; V gene: TRBV14; clone size: few; CDR3 protein: CASSQEQEYNEQFF
J gene: TRBJ2-7; V gene: TRBV28; clone size: few; CDR3 protein: CASSYLAGAGEQYF
J gene: TRBJ1-4; V gene: TRBV11-2; clone size: .; CDR3 protein: CASSKGQAGKLFF
J gene: TRBJ1-1; V gene: TRBV11-1; clone size: .; CDR3 protein: CASTTLAGGNTEAFF
J gene: TRBJ2-3; V gene: TRBV7-8; clone size: .; CDR3 protein: CASSSGQAGVADTQYF
J gene: TRBJ1-1; V gene: TRBV19; clone size: .; CDR3 protein: CASRLGAMYTEAFF
J gene: TRBJ2-1; V gene: TRBV5-4; clone size: few; CDR3 protein: CASSPPDKSSYNEQFF
J gene: TRBJ2-2; V gene: TRBV7-7; clone size: few; CDR3 protein: CASSSDRGAGELFF
J gene: TRBJ2-3; V gene: TRBV5-1; clone size: .; CDR3 protein: CASSWDLSGGPADTQYF
J gene: TRBJ1-1; V gene: TRBV19; clone size: few; CDR3 protein: CASSMDTDTEAFF
J gene: TRBJ2-1; V gene: TRBV21-1; clone size: few; CDR3 protein: CASIRIILATERNEQFF
J gene: TRBJ2-3; V gene: TRBV15; clone size: .; CDR3 protein: CATSRAGLASKDTQYF
J gene: TRBJ2-3; V gene: TRBV6-4; clone size: few; CDR3 protein: CASSVFLAQYF
J gene: TRBJ1-2; V gene: TRBV9; clone size: few; CDR3 protein: CASSVDRANYGYTF
J gene: TRBJ1-5; V gene: TRBV6-1; clone size: .; CDR3 protein: CASSEDSYSNQPQHF
J gene: TRBJ2-7; V gene: TRBV4-2; clone size: .; CDR3 protein: CASSQEGSYEQYF
J gene: TRBJ1-5; V gene: TRBV5-6; clone size: .; CDR3 protein: CASSLLTGIDQPQHF
J gene: TRBJ1-2; V gene: TRBV5-8; clone size: few; CDR3 protein: CASSLRGVYGYTF
J gene: TRBJ1-1; V gene: TRBV28; clone size: .; CDR3 protein: CASSLWSGIEAFF
J gene: TRBJ1-5; V gene: TRBV4-2; clone size: few; CDR3 protein: CASSPGQGNQPQHF
J gene: TRBJ2-7; V gene: TRBV6-1; clone size: .; CDR3 protein: CASPGGRPNYEQYF
J gene: TRBJ2-7; V gene: TRBV18; clone size: few; CDR3 protein: CASSPEKKRGTGIYEQYF
J gene: TRBJ2-5; V gene: TRBV7-7; clone size: few; CDR3 protein: CASSPDRPGETQYF
J gene: TRBJ2-7; V gene: TRBV6-1; clone size: .; CDR3 protein: CASSEAPGQGYEQYF
J gene: TRBJ2-2; V gene: TRBV5-4; clone size: .; CDR3 protein: CASSLAGNTGELFF
J gene: TRBJ2-4; V gene: TRBV15; clone size: few; CDR3 protein: CATSRDQRQKNIQYF
J gene: TRBJ2-1; V gene: TRBV28; clone size: .; CDR3 protein: CASSLGSASGSINEQFF
J gene: TRBJ2-7; V gene: TRBV28; clone size: .; CDR3 protein: CASKGTSPYEQYF
J gene: TRBJ1-3; V gene: TRBV18; clone size: few; CDR3 protein: CASSPPGGEANTIYF
J gene: TRBJ1-2; V gene: TRBV18; clone size: few; CDR3 protein: CASSPLPTGVDYGYTF
J gene: TRBJ1-4; V gene: TRBV4-1; clone size: .; CDR3 protein: CASSQVGLGAGKLFF
J gene: TRBJ2-3; V gene: TRBV5-4; clone size: .; CDR3 protein: CASSLSGSRGIDTQYF
J gene: TRBJ2-5; V gene: TRBV6-1; clone size: .; CDR3 protein: CASSRGSETQYF
J gene: TRBJ2-7; V gene: TRBV18; clone size: few; CDR3 protein: CASSPYNPGDEQYF
J gene: TRBJ1-5; V gene: TRBV21-1; clone size: .; CDR3 protein: CASTGKQQPQHF
J gene: TRBJ2-5; V gene: TRBV11-3; clone size: .; CDR3 protein: CASSPGQADQETQYF
J gene: TRBJ2-1; V gene: TRBV6-5; clone size: few; CDR3 protein: CASGSMAGGSYNEQFF
J gene: TRBJ2-3; V gene: TRBV6-1; clone size: .; CDR3 protein: CASVDNTAGSDTQYF
J gene: TRBJ2-7; V gene: TRBV18; clone size: few; CDR3 protein: CASSPSGRTYEQYF
J gene: TRBJ2-7; V gene: TRBV5-1; clone size: few; CDR3 protein: CASSLVSRSYEQYF
J gene: TRBJ1-5; V gene: TRBV2; clone size: few; CDR3 protein: CASRDRVSNQPQHF
J gene: TRBJ2-3; V gene: TRBV6-5; clone size: .; CDR3 protein: CASSYSLWTGRYTQYF
J gene: TRBJ1-1; V gene: TRBV29-1; clone size: few; CDR3 protein: CSAQTGEAFF
J gene: TRBJ1-2; V gene: TRBV2; clone size: .; CDR3 protein: CASSLWTGVNYGYTF